Listed here are 29 T cell receptor beta chains from one sample, sequenced in a study of post-analysis software for immune sequencing data. Study-level points and caveats: In patients, TRBV5-6, TRBV5-1 and TRBV20-1 belonged to four or five TRBV segments found more frequently than in controls.

Unique molecular identifiers were carried by the TCR beta cDNA libraries. Each CDR3 protein gets one entry after TCRdb re-called the PCR reads with MiXCR. The table shows under 900,000 distinct CDR3 sequences, with approximately 53% occurring only once. Antigens of these TCRs are unknown. The material sequenced was blood. The receptor set was obtained from a girl between 5 and 17 years old with multiple sclerosis.

The V and J genes are TRBV4-2 and TRBJ2-4; possibly TRBD2 for D (5 bases). With 0 bases removed from V and 5 bases from J, the gap between germline ends came to 14 bases. CDR3 size: 16 residues. Germline loops: CDR1 LGHNA, CDR2 YNFKEQ. DNA for the CDR3: TGTGCCAGCAGCCAAGATTCGGGGATTGCCGAAAACATTCAGTACTTC. Its protein is CASSQDSGIAENIQYF.

The V call is TRBV5-1, the J call TRBJ2-1, with TRBD2 matching over 8 bases. The last part of the DNA fits TRBJ2-7 better; the J call may be wrong. Germline V gives CDR1 SGHRS, CDR2 YFSETQ. This CDR3 comprises 15 residues. CDR3 region: CASSLASGGICEQYF. The CDR3 bases are TGCGCCAGCAGCTTGGCCAGCGGGGGAATCTGCGAGCAGTACTTC.

This chain links TRBV12-3 or TRBV12-4 with TRBJ2-3; perhaps TRBD1 as D (6 bases). V gave up 6 bases and J gave up 10 bases, with 20 bases separating them. The CDR3 runs 14 residues. The CDR3 nucleotides read TGTGCCAGCAGGCTTAGCAGCCAGGGGATATCGCAGTATTTT. This gives the protein CASRLSSQGISQYF.

The chain joins TRBV7-8 to TRBJ1-1; a weak D match, TRBD1 (6 bases). The CDR3 runs to 15 residues. The V gene's germline CDR1 is SGHVS and CDR2 FQNEAQ. V lost 1 base, J lost 9 bases, and 18 bases lay in between. CDR3 region: CASSLEFGGTLKAFF. The CDR3 coding sequence is TGTGCCAGCAGCTTAGAGTTCGGGGGGACACTCAAAGCTTTCTTT.

Here the CDR3 reads CASSPRDSQNTEAFF. Here the CDR3 DNA reads TGTGCCAGCAGCCCCCGGGACAGCCAGAACACTGAAGCTTTCTTT. The rearrangement joins TRBV3-1 to TRBJ1-1; 7 nucleotides match TRBD1. Trimming removed 4 bases from V and 1 base from J; junction bases left unmatched: 6. In germline, CDR1 is LGHDT, CDR2 YNNKEL (reference sequence). This CDR3 region has 15 residues.

The chain couples TRBV7-9 to TRBJ1-5, with D tentatively TRBD1 (6 bases). Germline assignment: CDR1 SEHNR and CDR2 FQNEAQ (reference sequence). This CDR3 has 13 residues. V was clipped by 5 bases and J by 7 bases, with 12 bases between them. CDR3 coding DNA: TGTGCCAGCAGCCCTGAGGGGGGACAGCCCCAGCATTTT. Protein: CASSPEGGQPQHF.

The chain joins TRBV5-1 to TRBJ2-1, with D possibly matching TRBD2 (7 bases). Looked up from germline, CDR1 is SGHRS and CDR2 is YFSETQ. This CDR3 region has 17 residues. Trimming cost V 2 bases and J 4 bases, with 19 bases left between them. In DNA, the CDR3 is TGCGCCAGCAGCTTTGGGTCTGGGGGGGGCCGGTACAATGAGCAGTTCTTC. Encoded protein: CASSFGSGGGRYNEQFF.

This clonotype was picked up a small number of times. This chain connects TRBV3-1 to TRBJ2-7, with TRBD1 matching 7 bases. The J segment lost 2 bases and the V segment lost 4 bases, leaving 11 bases of the junction unmatched. CDR1 and CDR2 from the germline V gene are LGHDT and YNNKEL (reference sequence). The CDR3 extends over 16 amino acids. CDR3 nucleotide sequence: TGTGCCAGCAGCCCGACTACAGGGGCCCTAGCCTACGAGCAGTACTTC. It specifies CASSPTTGALAYEQYF.

The V gene is TRBV7-6, the J gene TRBJ1-2; no definite D call. The CDR3 length is 15 residues. The V gene lost 1 base and the J gene lost 2 bases, with 11 bases spanning the gap. The germline V gene encodes CDR1 SGHVS and CDR2 FNYEAQ. DNA of the CDR3: TGTGCCAGCAGCTTAGAGGTCTGGCCGAACTATGGCTACACCTTC. Encoded protein: CASSLEVWPNYGYTF.

The chain carries TRBV4-2 and TRBJ2-4; D gene unclear. The CDR3 totals 17 residues. The V gene's germline CDR1 is LGHNA and CDR2 YNFKEQ. Deletions cut 2 bases from V and 3 bases from J, with 17 bases between. CDR3 sequence (DNA): TGTGCCAGCAGCCAAAGGGATAGGAGTAATGGCAAAAACATTCAGTACTTC. This codes for CASSQRDRSNGKNIQYF.

This chain joins TRBV6-1 and TRBJ2-7; no clear D. Trimming pared 8 bases from V and 0 bases from J, leaving 20 bases between. Germline CDR1 MNHNS, CDR2 SASEGT. This CDR3 is 16 amino acids long. This CDR3 reads CASLKDGLLTSYEQYF. In nucleotides, the CDR3 is TGTGCCAGCCTAAAGGACGGCCTCCTAACCTCCTACGAGCAGTACTTC.

The chain joins TRBV2 to TRBJ2-1; D perhaps matches TRBD1 (5 bases). The CDR3 sequence is 14 residues long. Germline lookup yields CDR1 SNHLY and CDR2 FYNNEI. V was shortened by 3 bases and J by 10 bases, with 16 bases between the two germline ends. The CDR3 bases are TGTGCCAGCAGTGATGGCAGGGCTGCCTACGAGCAGTTCTTC. Translating it yields CASSDGRAAYEQFF.

The chain uses TRBV10-3 and TRBJ1-2, with D unclear. The V gene lost 6 bases and the J gene lost 7 bases, with 9 bases spanning the gap. Germline loops: CDR1 ENHRY, CDR2 SYGVKD. The CDR3 is 11 amino acids. CDR3 region: CAISDYAGYTF. The CDR3 region has the DNA TGTGCCATCAGCGACTATGCTGGCTACACCTTC.

CDR3 nucleotide sequence: TGCGCCAGCAGCGCCAGTCTAGGGATGGAGACCCAGTACTTC. It yields the protein CASSASLGMETQYF. V and J are TRBV5-1 and TRBJ2-5; no definite D call. In germline, CDR1 is SGHRS, CDR2 YFSETQ. The CDR3 loop spans 14 amino acids. V lost 4 bases, J lost 5 bases, and 15 bases lay in between.

The chain is built from TRBV7-2 and TRBJ2-1, with TRBD2 identical over 14 bases. The CDR3 extends over 15 amino acids. Per germline, CDR1 SGHTA and CDR2 FQGNSA. Unmatched junction bases numbered 5, after V lost 5 bases and J lost 8 bases. The CDR3 reads CASSAGLAGVYEQFF. The CDR3 nucleotides read TGTGCCAGCAGCGCGGGACTAGCGGGAGTATATGAGCAGTTCTTC.

The chain couples TRBV20-1 to TRBJ2-5; no firm D call. The DNA end favors TRBJ2-7, so the J call may be wrong. From germline, CDR1 is DFQATT and CDR2 SNEGSKA (reference sequence). This CDR3 is 12 amino acids long. The CDR3, as DNA: TGCAGTGCTAGGGCTCCCACCTACGAGCAGTACTTC. Encoded protein: CSARAPTYEQYF.

This clonotype was seen just once. The genes are TRBV9 and TRBJ2-7; D might be TRBD1 (5 bases). The CDR3 runs to 15 residues. Deletions cut 0 bases from V and 2 bases from J, with 12 bases between. Germline V gene lookup returns CDR1 SGDLS and CDR2 YYNGEE. Written as DNA, the CDR3 is TGTGCCAGCAGCGTAGGCCAAGACAGCCCCTACGAGCAGTACTTC. Translation: CASSVGQDSPYEQYF.

V usage is TRBV14 and J usage is TRBJ2-7, with 11 nucleotides matching TRBD2. Germline CDR1 reads SGHDN; CDR2 reads FVKESK. The CDR3 sequence is 17 residues long. Losses at the gene ends were 5 bases for V and 0 bases for J; bases not matched to a gene: 9. The chain's CDR3 is CASSKASGRTSSYEQYF. The DNA for the CDR3 is TGTGCCAGCAGCAAGGCTAGCGGGAGGACCAGCTCCTACGAGCAGTACTTC.

The table lists this clonotype with a count of one. The chain links TRBV12-5 to TRBJ2-4, with D hard to call. This CDR3 is built from 13 residues. CDR1 LGHNT and CDR2 FRNRAP come from the germline V gene. Trimming took off 1 base at V and 13 bases at J, with 14 bases between the two ends. The DNA of the CDR3 is TGTGCTAGTGGTTTGGCACCCTCGCAGGAGCAGTACTTC. This encodes CASGLAPSQEQYF.

This rearrangement joins TRBV5-1 to TRBJ2-7, with 7 bases identical to TRBD1. J gave up 5 bases and V 8 bases, and 13 bases lay outside the gene matches. Germline V lookup: CDR1 SGHRS, CDR2 YFSETQ. The CDR3 totals 14 residues. The CDR3 protein is CASSQTGIIHEQYF. CDR3 DNA: TGCGCCAGTTCCCAGACAGGGATCATCCACGAGCAGTACTTC.

Of note for this clonotype: Compared with germline, one end of the junction differs, possibly owing to a read error. The chain carries TRBV20-1 and TRBJ2-7; the D gene is possibly TRBD2 (6 bases). The CDR3 has 14 residues. CDR1 and CDR2 (germline): DFQATT, SNEGSKA (reference sequence). CDR3 loop: CSALIAVSSCEQYF. The CDR3 nucleotides are TGCAGTGCCCTTATAGCGGTTAGCTCCTGCGAGCAGTACTTC.

At least ten counts were recorded for this clonotype. The gene calls are TRBV12-3 or TRBV12-4 and TRBJ2-7; D is perhaps TRBD1 (6 bases). The V end was cut by 2 bases, the J end by 3 bases, with 11 bases between. The CDR3 runs 14 residues. The CDR3 DNA follows: TGTGCCAGCAGTTTACAGGGGAAGGGCTACGAGCAGTACTTC. Translated, it gives CASSLQGKGYEQYF.

The chain is built from TRBV9 and TRBJ2-5; 10 positions match TRBD2. Germline values: CDR1 SGDLS, CDR2 YYNGEE. Unmatched junction bases numbered 0, after V lost 0 bases and J lost 4 bases. The CDR3 totals 14 residues. The CDR3 region is CASSVGLAGETQYF. In DNA form, the CDR3 reads TGTGCCAGCAGCGTAGGACTAGCGGGAGAGACCCAGTACTTC.

The chain is built from TRBV7-8 and TRBJ1-2; D unresolved. This CDR3 region has 14 residues. The V end was cut by 7 bases, the J end by 3 bases, with 15 bases between. The germline V gene encodes CDR1 SGHVS and CDR2 FQNEAQ. The CDR3 here is CASTPMATDYGYTF. CDR3 in DNA: TGTGCCAGCACCCCTATGGCCACAGACTATGGCTACACCTTC.

V gene TRBV20-1 combines with J gene TRBJ2-1; D gene uncertain. This CDR3 comprises 13 residues. V dropped 3 bases and J dropped 6 bases, with 12 bases sitting between them. Looked up from germline, CDR1 is DFQATT and CDR2 is SNEGSKA (reference sequence). In nucleotides, the CDR3 is TGCAGTGCTAGTCATCCCCTCCCCAATGAGCAGTTCTTC. Protein: CSASHPLPNEQFF.

This sequence joins TRBV7-9 and TRBJ2-7; no definite D call. The DNA end favors TRBJ2-5, so the J call may be wrong. The CDR3 runs to 13 residues. Germline V lookup: CDR1 SEHNR, CDR2 FQNEAQ (reference sequence). DNA of the CDR3: TGTGCCAGCAGCCGGCCGGTTGTAGAGACCCAGTACTTC. Its protein product is CASSRPVVETQYF.

This chain joins TRBV5-1 and TRBJ2-7; 13 positions agree with TRBD2. The length of the CDR3 is 15 residues. The V segment lost 4 bases and the J segment 4 bases; nucleotides outside the gene matches: 5. Germline V gives CDR1 SGHRS, CDR2 YFSETQ. CDR3 sequence: CASSQTSGRDYEQYF. CDR3 nucleotide sequence: TGCGCCAGCAGCCAAACTAGCGGGAGGGATTACGAGCAGTACTTC.

This chain joins TRBV6-6 and TRBJ2-5; TRBD2 matches at 7 bases. The germline V gene encodes CDR1 MNHNY and CDR2 SVGAGI (reference sequence). V dropped 8 bases and J dropped 4; count of bases not matched to a gene: 13. CDR3 size: 15 residues. The CDR3 loop reads CASETRGIGGETQYF. CDR3 DNA: TGTGCCAGCGAAACGCGGGGGATCGGGGGAGAGACCCAGTACTTC.

The chain is built from TRBV4-2 and TRBJ2-7; the match to TRBD2 covers 9 bases. This CDR3 contains 19 residues. V shed 4 bases, J shed 0 bases, and the junction held 16 bases outside the gene matches. Germline values: CDR1 LGHNA, CDR2 YNFKEQ. This CDR3 is CASSPGTFLAGESSYEQYF. DNA of the CDR3: TGTGCCAGCAGCCCCGGCACCTTCTTAGCGGGGGAAAGCTCCTACGAGCAGTACTTC.